This T cell receptor (beta chain) appears in the sequencing data of a study of cytomegalovirus exposure and HLA in healthy donors. The PCR used 60 Vbeta and 13 Jbeta primers. Measured with immunoSEQ multiplex PCR; TCRdb has only the in-frame clones, and not every one. Altogether about 160,000 clones are present, about 80% being singletons, with the ten largest covering around 3.5%. V lost 8 bases and J 12 bases, leaving 14 bases between the germline ends. This CDR3 has 12 amino acids. Germline V lookup: CDR1 KGHSH, CDR2 LQKENI. Study-level findings and limits: In a later analysis, TCR beta V- and J-gene trimming showed a link to a missense DCLRE1C variant.

To note about this clone: Its matching antigen is unknown.

The sequencing sample was made of PBMCs. The receptor was derived from a young man in good health and CMV-seropositive. The J gene is TRBJ1-6, the V gene TRBV18; tentatively, D is TRBD1 (6 bases). In DNA form, the CDR3 reads TGTGCCAGCACAACCAGGGGCGAACCCCTCCACTTT. Translated, it gives CASTTRGEPLHF.